The 25 T cell receptor beta chains in this list originate from one sample, sequenced in a study of CD8+ T cells in alopecia areata. RNA was extracted and reverse transcribed into cDNA as the sequencing template. Here immunoSEQ multiplex PCR was the method, and the copy in TCRdb shows in-frame clones only, minus some. Of some 99,000 clones in the sample, about 58% were seen once. Noted treatment: oral pan-JAK inhibitor, 5-10 mg twice daily. The sequencing here drew on CD8+ T cells sorted from blood, taken at week 4, from a patient treated with tofacitinib. The receptors stem from a human donor with alopecia areata.

The gene calls are TRBV29-1 and TRBJ1-1, with 7 bases aligning to TRBD1. Germline CDR1 reads SQVTM; CDR2 reads ANQGSEA. CDR3 length: 12 residues. The V and J ends lost 6 bases and 4 bases, in that order; junction bases with no gene match: 5. The CDR3: CSVYQGGTEAFF. CDR3 in DNA: TGCAGCGTATACCAGGGGGGCACTGAAGCTTTCTTT.

The gene calls are TRBV7-8 and TRBJ2-7, with 10 bases aligning to TRBD1. Germline lookup yields CDR1 SGHVS and CDR2 FQNEAQ. CDR3 size: 15 residues. The V segment lost 1 base and the J segment 2 bases; nucleotides outside the gene matches: 2. CDR3 in amino acids: CASSLGQGAPYEQYF. CDR3 nucleotides: TGTGCCAGCAGCTTAGGACAGGGGGCCCCCTACGAGCAGTACTTC.

V usage is TRBV4-3 and J usage is TRBJ1-1; D is unresolved. V lost 0 bases and J 6 bases, leaving 11 bases between the germline ends. Germline loops: CDR1 LGHNA, CDR2 YSLEER. This CDR3 contains 14 residues. The CDR3 loop is CASSQDLTPPEAFF. DNA of the CDR3: TGCGCCAGCAGCCAAGATCTGACGCCCCCTGAAGCTTTCTTT.

This clone has only a few counts. The V call is TRBV9, the J call TRBJ1-1, with D uncertain. CDR1 is SGDLS and CDR2 is YYNGEE in the germline V gene. V was trimmed by 3 bases and J by 1 base, leaving 10 bases between them. This CDR3 has 14 amino acids. For the CDR3, the DNA is TGTGCCAGCAGCGGATCCGTTGGGAACACTGAAGCTTTCTTT. Amino acids: CASSGSVGNTEAFF.

This rearrangement joins TRBV23-1 to TRBJ2-7; possible D gene TRBD2, 5 bases. TRBV23-1 counts as an open reading frame of uncertain function. This CDR3 comprises 15 residues. The V and J ends lost 0 bases and 0 bases respectively, with 9 bases between them. CDR3 protein: CASSQSVGSSYEQYF. DNA for the CDR3: TGCGCCAGCAGTCAATCGGTGGGGAGCTCCTACGAGCAGTACTTC.

This chain uses TRBV7-9 with TRBJ1-2; TRBD1 is a possible D gene (5 bases). The CDR3 has 14 amino acids. CDR1 and CDR2 (germline): SEHNR, FQNEAQ (reference sequence). V lost 6 bases and J lost 4, with 15 bases in between. The CDR3 sequence: CASSPPRDPYGYTF. DNA for the CDR3: TGTGCCAGCAGTCCCCCGCGGGACCCCTATGGCTACACCTTC.

The CDR3 sequence: CASSEGSGVSYEQYF. Written as DNA, the CDR3 is TGTGCCAGCAGCGAGGGTAGCGGGGTCTCCTACGAGCAGTACTTC. V is TRBV9 and J is TRBJ2-7, with TRBD2 matching 8 bases. Trimming cost V 3 bases and J 0 bases; bases outside gene matches: 5. The CDR3 spans 15 residues. Germline loops: CDR1 SGDLS, CDR2 YYNGEE. Based on the CDR3 plus reference TRBV9 and TRBJ2-7, the full variable domain is DSGVTQTPKHLITATGQRVTLRCSPRSGDLSVYWYQQSLDQGLQFLIQYYNGEERAKGNILERFSAQQFPDLHSELNLSSLELGDSALYFCASSEGSGVSYEQYFGPGTRLTVT.

The chain joins TRBV4-1 to TRBJ1-1; D gene ambiguous. The CDR3 sequence is 14 residues long. V lost 1 base to trimming and J lost 6 bases, with 12 bases between them. Germline V gene lookup returns CDR1 MGHRA and CDR2 YSYEKL. The CDR3 bases are TGCGCCAGCAGCCAAGCCCCACAGAGTTCTGAAGCTTTCTTT. Translating it yields CASSQAPQSSEAFF.

This chain joins TRBV5-6 and TRBJ1-1; D gene unclear. From germline, CDR1 is SGHDT and CDR2 YYEEEE. This CDR3 contains 14 residues. Trimming left V 4 bases short and J 3 bases short, with 13 bases between. CDR3 nucleotides: TGTGCCAGCAGCCTGGCTGGAGGGTACACTGAAGCTTTCTTT. Its translation is CASSLAGGYTEAFF.

This clone was detected only a few times. The gene calls are TRBV4-1 and TRBJ2-1, with 7 bases identical to TRBD2. V trimming: 0 bases; J trimming: 4 bases; junction bases outside the gene matches: 3. The CDR3 covers 15 residues. Germline values: CDR1 MGHRA, CDR2 YSYEKL. The CDR3 is CASSQDSGAYNEQFF. As DNA, the CDR3 is TGCGCCAGCAGCCAAGACAGCGGGGCTTACAATGAGCAGTTCTTC.

V gene TRBV13 combines with J gene TRBJ2-7; TRBD2 aligns across 12 bases. Germline V gives CDR1 PRHDT, CDR2 FYEKMQ (reference sequence). V trimming: 3 bases; J trimming: 3 bases; junction bases outside the gene matches: 3. The CDR3 loop spans 15 amino acids. The CDR3 spells CASSFGTSGLYEQYF. The DNA for the CDR3 is TGTGCCAGCAGCTTCGGGACTAGCGGGCTCTACGAGCAGTACTTC.

The rearrangement links TRBV28 to TRBJ1-2, with TRBD1 matching over 7 bases. The length of the CDR3 is 15 residues. J was trimmed by 0 bases and V by 5 bases; bases with no gene match: 6. Germline V CDR1 and CDR2: MDHEN, SYDVKM. The CDR3 DNA reads as TGTGCCAGCAGTCGATGGGACAGCCCTAACTATGGCTACACCTTC. Protein: CASSRWDSPNYGYTF.

The V call is TRBV2, the J call TRBJ2-3; 8 bases align to TRBD2. Trimming removed 10 bases from V and 2 bases from J; junction bases left unmatched: 8. The CDR3 has 14 residues. CDR1 SNHLY and CDR2 FYNNEI come from the germline V gene. As DNA, the CDR3 is TGTGCCACCTTACTAGCGGAGGCCACAGATACGCAGTATTTT. Amino acids: CATLLAEATDTQYF.

J is TRBJ2-7 and V is TRBV29-1; 11 bases match TRBD2. V trimming: 4 bases; J trimming: 3 bases; junction bases outside the gene matches: 2. CDR3 length: 13 amino acids. Germline V gene sequence: CDR1 SQVTM, CDR2 ANQGSEA. CDR3 residues: CSVVGLAGYEQYF. The DNA of the CDR3 is TGCAGCGTTGTCGGACTAGCGGGCTACGAGCAGTACTTC.

This clone has more than one count but fewer than ten. The CDR3 spells CASSQPRGSVEQNEQFF. The CDR3 nucleotides read TGTGCCAGCAGCCAACCACGAGGAAGCGTCGAGCAGAATGAGCAGTTCTTC. The rearrangement joins TRBV5-6 to TRBJ2-1; no definite D call. There are 17 residues in the CDR3. CDR1 and CDR2 (germline): SGHDT, YYEEEE. The germline V and J ends were trimmed by 4 bases and 7 bases, with 24 bases remaining between them.

V usage is TRBV5-6 and J usage is TRBJ2-3; D is perhaps TRBD1 (6 bases). Germline CDR1 reads SGHDT; CDR2 reads YYEEEE. Trimming stripped 4 bases from V and 4 bases from J, with 19 bases between. This CDR3 is built from 16 residues. The CDR3 DNA is TGTGCCAGCAGCCCACCAAGGAACAGGGTGCCAGATACGCAGTATTTT. Its protein is CASSPPRNRVPDTQYF.

In this sample, this clone turned up a few times. V is TRBV5-1 and J is TRBJ2-7, with 7 positions matching TRBD1. The CDR3 consists of 13 residues. Germline CDR1 SGHRS, CDR2 YFSETQ. V was pared by 4 bases and J by 1 base, with 2 bases of the junction left unmatched. The CDR3 region is CASSPGQSYEQYF. CDR3 coding DNA: TGCGCCAGCAGCCCGGGACAGTCCTACGAGCAGTACTTC.

This clone occurred once. The chain couples TRBV29-1 to TRBJ2-7; D remains ambiguous. The CDR3 is 11 residues long. Trimming cost V 0 bases and J 6 bases, with 6 bases left between them. CDR1 is SQVTM, CDR2 ANQGSEA, per germline. CDR3 sequence reads: CSVEDWPEQYF. The CDR3 DNA follows: TGCAGCGTTGAAGATTGGCCCGAGCAGTACTTC.

The chain employs TRBV27 and TRBJ2-3; weak D call: TRBD2 (5 bases). The V gene lost 3 bases and the J gene lost 7 bases, with 8 bases spanning the gap. Germline CDR1 reads MNHEY; CDR2 reads SMNVEV (reference sequence). This CDR3 is built from 12 residues. The CDR3 region has the DNA TGTGCCAGCAGTTTCGGAGGATATACGCAGTATTTT. Translated, it gives CASSFGGYTQYF.

DNA for the CDR3: TGCGCCAGCAGCCAAGATAGGGGACTAGCAACAGATACGCAGTATTTT. Its translation is CASSQDRGLATDTQYF. The genes are TRBV4-1 and TRBJ2-3; 9 bases fit TRBD2. CDR3 length: 16 amino acids. Per germline, CDR1 MGHRA and CDR2 YSYEKL. With 0 bases clipped from V and 3 bases from J, the junction kept 4 bases outside the gene matches.

The chain uses TRBV7-9 and TRBJ2-3; 8 nucleotides agree with TRBD1. CDR3 length: 17 amino acids. CDR1 SEHNR and CDR2 FQNEAQ come from the germline V gene (reference sequence). With V trimmed by 5 bases and J by 3 bases, 13 bases remained unmatched. The CDR3 sequence: CASSPRRGQGATDTQYF. The CDR3 DNA is TGTGCCAGCAGCCCTCGACGGGGTCAGGGGGCAACAGATACGCAGTATTTT.

This clone occurred a few times. The V and J genes are TRBV27 and TRBJ2-7, with D perhaps TRBD1 (5 bases). This CDR3 comprises 14 residues. The germline V gene has CDR1 MNHEY and CDR2 SMNVEV (reference sequence). V lost 6 bases, J lost 2 bases, and 14 bases lay in between. The CDR3 loop reads CASSPTVGAYEQYF. In DNA form, the CDR3 reads TGTGCCAGCAGCCCGACAGTTGGGGCCTACGAGCAGTACTTC.

The sample holds a few counts of this clone. This chain connects TRBV6-5 to TRBJ2-5; TRBD1 agrees at 8 bases. Germline trimming cut 6 bases from V and 1 base from J; bases unmatched to any gene: 4. The CDR3 sequence is 14 residues long. In germline, CDR1 is MNHEY, CDR2 SVGAGI. CDR3 in amino acids: CASSHGQGQETQYF. For the CDR3, the DNA is TGTGCCAGCAGCCACGGACAGGGCCAAGAGACCCAGTACTTC.

The V gene is TRBV27, the J gene TRBJ2-1, with D perhaps matching TRBD2 (7 bases). The CDR3 sequence is 15 residues long. Germline V gene data show CDR1 as MNHEY and CDR2 as SMNVEV (reference sequence). The V gene lost 6 bases and the J gene lost 7 bases, with 19 bases spanning the gap. CDR3 nucleotides: TGTGCCAGCAGCTTCTCCGGGGGGCCGGGAAATGAGCAGTTCTTC. This sequence encodes CASSFSGGPGNEQFF.

This chain joins TRBV7-6 and TRBJ2-7; D ambiguous. The CDR3 contains 13 residues. Germline loops: CDR1 SGHVS, CDR2 FNYEAQ. V lost 4 bases and J 0 bases, leaving 7 bases between the germline ends. CDR3 amino acids: CASSYGSSYEQYF. CDR3 nucleotide sequence: TGTGCCAGCAGCTACGGTTCCTCCTACGAGCAGTACTTC.